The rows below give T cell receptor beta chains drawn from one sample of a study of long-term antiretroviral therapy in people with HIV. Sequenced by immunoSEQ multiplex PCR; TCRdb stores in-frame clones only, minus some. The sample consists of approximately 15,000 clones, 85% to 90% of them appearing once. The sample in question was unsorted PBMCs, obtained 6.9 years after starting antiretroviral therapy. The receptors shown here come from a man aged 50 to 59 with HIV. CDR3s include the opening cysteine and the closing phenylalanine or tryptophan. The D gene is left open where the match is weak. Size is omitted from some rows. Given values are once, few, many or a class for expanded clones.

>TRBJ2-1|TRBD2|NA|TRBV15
TGTGCCACCAGCAGATCACTAGCGGAGCAGTTCTTC
CATSRSLAEQFF
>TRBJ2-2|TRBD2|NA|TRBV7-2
TGTGCCAGCAGCTATCTAGCGGCCAACACCGGGGAGCTGTTTTTT
CASSYLAANTGELFF
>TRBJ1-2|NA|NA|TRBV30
TGTGCCTGGACCTGGGTGGGCGACGCGGATGGCTACACCTTC
CAWTWVGDADGYTF
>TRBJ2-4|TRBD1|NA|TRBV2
TGTGCCAGCAGGGACAGGGATCTGATAGCCAAAAACATTCAGTACTTC
CASRDRDLIAKNIQYF
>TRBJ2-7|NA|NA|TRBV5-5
TGTGCCAGCAGCTTGGTTTCCAGGGGAGACGAGCAGTACTTC
CASSLVSRGDEQYF
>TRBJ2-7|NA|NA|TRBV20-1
TGCAGCTCCGGGTTTGGGGAGGTGCAGTACTTC
CSSGFGEVQYF
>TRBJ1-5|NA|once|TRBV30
TGTGCCTGGAGTAACAGCAATCAGCCCCAGCATTTT
CAWSNSNQPQHF
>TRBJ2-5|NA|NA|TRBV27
TGTGCCAGCAGTTTAGGAGAGACCCAGTACTTC
CASSLGETQYF
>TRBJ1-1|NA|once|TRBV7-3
TGTGCCAGCAGCTTAGAAGGAAGGGGACGGAGCATGAACACTGAAGCTTTCTTT
CASSLEGRGRSMNTEAFF
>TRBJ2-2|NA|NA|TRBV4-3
TGCGCCAGCAGCCAAGTTCTGGGCTCCGGGGAGCTGTTTTTT
CASSQVLGSGELFF
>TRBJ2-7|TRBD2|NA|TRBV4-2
TGTGCCAGCAGCATGGGGGAGGGCGGGAGCTACGAGCAGTACTTC
CASSMGEGGSYEQYF
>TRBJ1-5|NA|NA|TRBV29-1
TGCAGCGTTGGCGAGGGATTAGGGAATCAGCCCCAGCATTTT
CSVGEGLGNQPQHF
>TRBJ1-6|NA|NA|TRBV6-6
TGTGCCAGCAGTTACTCTGAAGGATATAATTCACCCCTCCACTTT
CASSYSEGYNSPLHF
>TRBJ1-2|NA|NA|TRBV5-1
TGCGCCAGCAGCTTGGGGGACGCCCGGAACTATGGCTACACCTTC
CASSLGDARNYGYTF
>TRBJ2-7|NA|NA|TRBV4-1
TGCGCCAGCAGCCAAGTGCAGGACACCTACGAGCAGTACTTC
CASSQVQDTYEQYF
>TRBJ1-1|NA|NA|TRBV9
TGTGCCAGCAGCCCCAGAGATGGTGAAGCTTTCTTT
CASSPRDGEAFF
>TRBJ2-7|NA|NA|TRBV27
TGTGCCAGCAGTTTATGGGAGGCTGGTGAGCAGTACTTC
CASSLWEAGEQYF
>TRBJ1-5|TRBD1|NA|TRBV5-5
TGTGCCAGCAGCCCCCTTTTCCCGACAGGGGGGTCTTATCAGCCCCAGCATTTT
CASSPLFPTGGSYQPQHF
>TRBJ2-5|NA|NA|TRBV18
TGTGCCAGCTCACCACGGACAGAAGAGACCCAGTACTTC
CASSPRTEETQYF
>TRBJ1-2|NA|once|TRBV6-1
TGTGCCAGCTTTAAAAAGGGTCCTCCTCGCTACACCTTC
CASFKKGPPRYTF
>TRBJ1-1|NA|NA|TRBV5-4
TGTGCCAGCAGCTCGGCGGGAGCGACTGAAGCTTTCTTT
CASSSAGATEAFF
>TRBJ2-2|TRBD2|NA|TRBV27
TGTGCCAGCAGTTTGGCGACTAGCGGGGACTACACCGGGGAGCTGTTTTTT
CASSLATSGDYTGELFF
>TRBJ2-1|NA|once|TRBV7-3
TGTGCCAGCAGCTTACCAATAGATGGTTACAATGAGCAGTTCTTC
CASSLPIDGYNEQFF
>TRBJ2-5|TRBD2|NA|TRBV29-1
TGCAGCGTTCCCCGGGAATCGGGACTAGCGGGAGAGACCCAGTACTTC
CSVPRESGLAGETQYF
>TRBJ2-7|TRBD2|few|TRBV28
TGTGCCAGCCTACTAGCGGGAAGGTACGAGCAGTACTTC
CASLLAGRYEQYF
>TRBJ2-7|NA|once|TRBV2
TGTGCCAGCAGTGCCCCCCCCGGGACTCACTACGAGCAGTACTTC
CASSAPPGTHYEQYF
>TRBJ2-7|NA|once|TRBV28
TGTGCCAGCAGCTTCGACAGCACCTACGAGCAGTACTTC
CASSFDSTYEQYF
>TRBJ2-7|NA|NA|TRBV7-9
TGTGCCAGCAGCTCCAGCGGGTCAGCCTACGAGCAGTACTTC
CASSSSGSAYEQYF
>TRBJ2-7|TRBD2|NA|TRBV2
TGTGCCAGCAGTGATGGGCGGGAGGGTTTCCACGAGCAGTACTTC
CASSDGREGFHEQYF